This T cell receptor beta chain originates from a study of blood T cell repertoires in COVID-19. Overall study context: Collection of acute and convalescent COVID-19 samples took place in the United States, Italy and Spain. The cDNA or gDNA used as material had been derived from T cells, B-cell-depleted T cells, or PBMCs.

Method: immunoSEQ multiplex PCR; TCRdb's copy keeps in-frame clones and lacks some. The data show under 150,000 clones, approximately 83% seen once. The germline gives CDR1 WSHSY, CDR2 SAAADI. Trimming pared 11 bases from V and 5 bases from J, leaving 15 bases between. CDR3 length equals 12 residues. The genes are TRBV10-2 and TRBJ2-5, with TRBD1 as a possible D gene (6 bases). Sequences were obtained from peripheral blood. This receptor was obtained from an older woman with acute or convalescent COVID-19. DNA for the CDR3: TGCGCCGCAGGGGCGCGGTCGGAGACCCAGTACTTC. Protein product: CAAGARSETQYF.